The count of the clone carrying this TCR beta chain is one. What it binds is unknown. The TCR alpha and TCR beta cDNA libraries, bearing sample barcodes and UMIs, were generated by 5'RACE using constant-segment primers. MiXCR, applied by TCRdb to the 5' RACE reads, yields one record per CDR3 protein. This table has under 700,000 distinct CDR3 sequences, about a fifth appearing once. The sample belongs to a study of T-cell memory formation after mild COVID-19. General study findings and limits: Contracting CD8+ clones were enriched in EMRA, CD4+ mainly in CM and EM. There was a balanced CD4/CD8 profile in clones contracting day 15 to 85, and later expanders leaned CD4+. Clonal second-wave expansions that peaked on day 37 had unconfirmed SARS-CoV-2 specificity.

The CDR3 loop spans 15 amino acids. V lost 6 bases to trimming and J lost 2 bases; unmatched junction nucleotides: 7. Germline CDR1 SGHTA, CDR2 FQGNSA. The V call is TRBV7-2, the J call TRBJ2-7, with TRBD2 matching 10 bases. This clonotype was obtained from an adult woman who had mild COVID-19 (a few samples of this study predate the infection). Cell type and time point are not known. The sample consisted of PBMCs or a T cell subset sorted from them (not recorded which). The CDR3 DNA is TGTGCCAGCAGTTCTAGCGGGGGAGGCGCCTACGAGCAGTACTTC. This translates into CASSSSGGGAYEQYF.